Below, 16 T cell receptor beta chains from the same sample are listed, as sequenced in a study of cytomegalovirus exposure and HLA in healthy donors (dated by TCRdb to 2015 to 2018). Library creation used the immunoSEQ multiplex PCR assay. For the multiplex PCR, a mixture combining 60 forward primers for TCR Vbeta segments and 13 reverse primers for TCR Jbeta segments was used. The immuneACCESS repertoire file appears here via TCRdb, limited to in-frame rearrangements. These files lack a portion of the clones; in checked studies, under half of the deficit traces to unresolved V genes, and the cause of the others is not known. The sample table holds 120,000 or so clones, of which 15% were seen once. The top ten clones comprise under 2.5% of the sample. Sequencing input: PBMCs. The receptor source for this set is a woman between 18 and 30 years old in good health and CMV-seronegative.

This sequence joins TRBV5-1 and TRBJ2-3; 10 nucleotides match TRBD1. Germline V gene sequence: CDR1 SGHRS, CDR2 YFSETQ. The V and J ends lost 2 bases and 4 bases, in that order; junction bases with no gene match: 4. The length of the CDR3 is 15 residues. The CDR3 loop reads CASSLMDRGSDTQYF. CDR3 nucleotides: TGCGCCAGCAGCTTAATGGACAGGGGGTCAGATACGCAGTATTTT.

The rearrangement uses TRBV5-1 and TRBJ2-5; tentatively, D is TRBD1 or TRBD2 (9 bases each). The CDR3 has 18 amino acids. V lost 3 bases and J lost 2, with 23 bases in between. CDR1 SGHRS and CDR2 YFSETQ come from the germline V gene. CDR3 amino acids: CASSSNRGRLAGQETQYF. The CDR3 DNA sequence: TGCGCCAGCAGCTCCAACAGGGGGCGGCTAGCGGGACAAGAGACCCAGTACTTC.

This rearrangement joins TRBV2 to TRBJ2-7; TRBD1 aligns across 9 bases. The length of the CDR3 is 14 residues. CDR1 is SNHLY, CDR2 FYNNEI, per germline. With V trimmed by 3 bases and J by 5 bases, 5 bases remained unmatched. The CDR3 DNA follows: TGTGCCAGCAGTGATGCACGGACAGGGGACGAGCAGTACTTC. It translates to CASSDARTGDEQYF.

Only a few counts were recorded for this clone. V and J are TRBV1 and TRBJ2-2; the D call of TRBD2 is as the table states it, not checked on the DNA. TRBV1 is annotated as a pseudogene. CDR3 length equals 14 residues. The CDR3 protein is CTSSPVGGKGELFF. In DNA form, the CDR3 reads TGCACCAGCAGCCCCGTCGGCGGGAAGGGGGAGCTGTTTTTT.

The J gene is TRBJ1-5, the V gene TRBV13; D is unresolved. The CDR3 contains 14 residues. V lost 3 bases to trimming and J lost 2 bases, with 8 bases between them. Germline V CDR1 and CDR2: PRHDT, FYEKMQ (reference sequence). The CDR3: CASSFGRGNQPQHF. The CDR3 DNA follows: TGTGCCAGCAGCTTCGGTCGGGGCAATCAGCCCCAGCATTTT.

This clone was recorded a few times. The CDR3 nucleotides are TGTGCCAGCAGCGTACGGGGAGGGGGACGTGGCTACACCTTC. Its translation: CASSVRGGGRGYTF. The rearrangement uses TRBV11-2 and TRBJ1-2; perhaps TRBD1 as D (6 bases). CDR3 size: 14 residues. Germline CDR1 and CDR2: SGHAT and FQNNGV. V lost 5 bases, J lost 7 bases, and 17 bases lay in between.

The chain couples TRBV6-6 to TRBJ2-5, with a tentative D call TRBD1 (5 bases). V was shortened by 2 bases and J by 5 bases, with 12 bases between the two germline ends. CDR1 MNHNY and CDR2 SVGAGI come from the germline V gene (reference sequence). The CDR3 consists of 14 residues. CDR3 amino acids: CASSYNGRQETQYF. CDR3 nucleotides: TGTGCCAGCAGTTACAATGGTAGACAGGAGACCCAGTACTTC.

The rearrangement links TRBV10-2 to TRBJ2-1; TRBD1 matches at 8 bases. The CDR3 sequence is 16 residues long. Germline assignment: CDR1 WSHSY and CDR2 SAAADI. V dropped 6 bases and J dropped 6; count of bases not matched to a gene: 13. The CDR3 DNA reads as TGCGCCAGCAGAAAGTTCCCAGGGGGCCTCGTCAATGAGCAGTTCTTC. Translation gives CASRKFPGGLVNEQFF.

This clone was found a few times. This chain connects TRBV9 to TRBJ2-2, with D possibly TRBD2 on 5 matching bases. V was cut by 4 bases and J by 5 bases, with 15 bases left in between. The CDR3 totals 15 residues. Germline V lookup: CDR1 SGDLS, CDR2 YYNGEE. CDR3 residues: CASSPGGPWTGELFF. The CDR3 coding sequence is TGTGCCAGCAGCCCAGGAGGACCCTGGACCGGGGAGCTGTTTTTT.

CDR3 protein: CASSFLQGLSHEQFF. The CDR3 DNA sequence: TGTGCCAGCAGCTTTTTACAGGGGTTGAGTCATGAGCAGTTCTTC. The rearrangement joins TRBV5-4 to TRBJ2-1; 7 positions match TRBD1. Germline values: CDR1 SGHNT, CDR2 YYREEE (reference sequence). J lost 8 bases, V lost 2 bases, and 10 bases had no gene match. This CDR3 is built from 15 residues. Supplemented by reference TRBV5-4 and TRBJ2-1, the full variable domain reads ETGVTQSPTHLIKTRGQQVTLRCSSQSGHNTVSWYQQALGQGPQFIFQYYREEENGRGNFPPRFSGLQFPNYSSELNVNALELDDSALYLCASSFLQGLSHEQFFGPGTRLTVL.

The genes are TRBV18 and TRBJ1-5; D may be TRBD1 (5 bases). Germline CDR1 KGHSH, CDR2 LQKENI. The V end lost 2 bases, the J end lost 4 bases, and 9 bases lay between the germline ends. The CDR3 is 14 amino acids. The DNA for the CDR3 is TGTGCCAGCTCACCAGGGAGGGGAAATCAGCCCCAGCATTTT. Its protein product is CASSPGRGNQPQHF.

This chain joins TRBV4-2 and TRBJ1-3; D unresolved. Germline V gives CDR1 LGHNA, CDR2 YNFKEQ. The CDR3 loop spans 15 amino acids. The germline V and J ends were trimmed by 1 base and 3 bases, with 10 bases remaining between them. The CDR3 bases are TGTGCCAGCAGCCAAGTTCGGCAGGATGGAAACACCATATATTTT. Its translation: CASSQVRQDGNTIYF.

The V call is TRBV7-8, the J call TRBJ1-2; the D gene is possibly TRBD1 (6 bases). Trimming cost V 2 bases and J 9 bases, with 19 bases left between them. The germline CDR1 and CDR2 sequences are SGHVS and FQNEAQ. The CDR3 contains 15 residues. The CDR3: CASSLLPRGGGSYTF. The CDR3 DNA sequence: TGTGCCAGCAGCTTACTCCCCAGGGGCGGTGGGAGCTACACCTTC.

This clone has more than one count but fewer than ten. The rearrangement links TRBV28 to TRBJ2-7; D uncertain. The germline V gene has CDR1 MDHEN and CDR2 SYDVKM. This CDR3 is built from 11 residues. V dropped 5 bases and J dropped 4 bases, with 6 bases sitting between them. CDR3 in amino acids: CASSIHYEQYF. The CDR3 bases are TGTGCCAGCAGTATTCATTACGAGCAGTACTTC. Supplemented by reference TRBV28 and TRBJ2-7, the full variable domain reads DVKVTQSSRYLVKRTGEKVFLECVQDMDHENMFWYRQDPGLGLRLIYFSYDVKMKEKGDIPEGYSVSREKKERFSLILESASTNQTSMYLCASSIHYEQYFGPGTRLTVT.

This chain connects TRBV6-6 to TRBJ2-7; D may be TRBD1 (5 bases). Germline V gene sequence: CDR1 MNHNY, CDR2 SVGAGI (reference sequence). This CDR3 is 13 amino acids long. V lost 5 bases and J 7 bases, leaving 15 bases between the germline ends. CDR3 nucleotide sequence: TGTGCCAGCAGTCCAGGCAGGGTGGGTGAGCAGTACTTC. Translation: CASSPGRVGEQYF.

This clone showed up just a few times. The chain recombines TRBV6-5 with TRBJ2-3; tentatively, D is TRBD1 (6 bases). Germline V gene data show CDR1 as MNHEY and CDR2 as SVGAGI. This CDR3 is 13 amino acids long. The V end lost 6 bases, the J end lost 6 bases, and 13 bases lay between the germline ends. The CDR3 bases are TGTGCCAGCAGCCAGAACAGGGAGGATACGCAGTATTTT. Residues: CASSQNREDTQYF.